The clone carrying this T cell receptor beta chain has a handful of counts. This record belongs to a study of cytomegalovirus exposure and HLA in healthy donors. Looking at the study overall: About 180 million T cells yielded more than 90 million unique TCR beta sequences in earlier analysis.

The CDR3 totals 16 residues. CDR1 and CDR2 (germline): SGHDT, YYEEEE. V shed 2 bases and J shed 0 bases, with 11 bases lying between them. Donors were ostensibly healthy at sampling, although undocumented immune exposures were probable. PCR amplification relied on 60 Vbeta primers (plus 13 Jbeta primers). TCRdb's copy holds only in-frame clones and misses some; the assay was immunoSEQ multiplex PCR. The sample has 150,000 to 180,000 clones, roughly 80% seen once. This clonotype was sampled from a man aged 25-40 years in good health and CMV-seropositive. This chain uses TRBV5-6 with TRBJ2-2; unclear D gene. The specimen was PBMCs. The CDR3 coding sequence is TGTGCCAGCAGCTTTGGAAGCGCCCCGAACACCGGGGAGCTGTTTTTT. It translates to CASSFGSAPNTGELFF.